The entry below describes one T cell receptor beta chain. These data are taken from a study of blood T cell repertoires in COVID-19. Study background: Sites across the United States, Italy and Spain contributed samples from acute and convalescent COVID-19.

As handled by the study authors: Estimation of nucleated cell counts relied on the amplification of reference gene primers. Sequencing used immunoSEQ multiplex PCR; TCRdb keeps in-frame clones, though not all of them. V and J calls and clone size come straight from that table; D and trimming were deduced from the DNA. The sample records just over 650,000 clones, approximately 90% being singletons. The V gene end was trimmed by 4 bases and the J gene end by 3 bases; junction bases not matched to a gene: 14. CDR3 length equals 17 residues. Germline CDR1 reads SGHTA; CDR2 reads FQGNSA. The TCR sequence derives from a woman between 18 and 29 years old with acute or convalescent COVID-19. Sequencing was performed on peripheral blood. The chain employs TRBV7-2 and TRBJ2-7; 8 bases fit TRBD2. The CDR3 reads CASSYLTPSGSVYEQYF. The CDR3, as DNA: TGTGCCAGCAGCTACCTAACCCCTAGCGGGTCCGTCTACGAGCAGTACTTC. The complete variable domain, with remaining parts taken from reference TRBV7-2 and TRBJ2-7, reads GAGVSQSPSNKVTEKGKDVELRCDPISGHTALYWYRQSLGQGLEFLIYFQGNSAPDKSGLPSDRFSAERTGGSVSTLTIQRTQQEDSAVYLCASSYLTPSGSVYEQYFGPGTRLTVT.